The clone carrying this T cell receptor beta chain was counted a few times. The antigen remains undetermined. Sequenced by immunoSEQ multiplex PCR; TCRdb stores in-frame clones only, minus some. The table lists 130,000 or so clones, more than 75% of them singletons. This specimen belongs to a study of T cell responses to AZD1222 COVID-19 vaccine. Study-wide results and limits: No repertoire was sampled before or during the peak T cell response, only after it.

Germline V CDR1 and CDR2: MDHEN, SYDVKM. The CDR3 consists of 15 residues. The junction had 7 bases not matched to a gene; V was cut back by 4 bases and J by 4 bases. This TCR was sampled from an adult who received the AZD1222 COVID-19 vaccine. J is TRBJ1-1 and V is TRBV28, with 9 positions matching TRBD1. The sequencing used peripheral blood, collected 28 days after the second AZD1222 dose. The CDR3 is CASSSSGTGFTEAFF. CDR3 DNA sequence: TGTGCCAGCAGTTCCTCTGGGACAGGGTTCACTGAAGCTTTCTTT.